This section outlines one T cell receptor beta chain sequence together with its context. What it binds is not known. The entry originates in a study of shared clonotypes between healthy human individuals. Germline V gives CDR1 MRHNA, CDR2 SNTAGT. Trimming removed 6 bases from V and 9 bases from J; junction bases left unmatched: 8. The CDR3 spans 14 residues. Terminally differentiated effector memory CD45RA+ cells were excluded from the naive CD8 cells, which were CD45RO-negative and positively selected for CCR7. Data came from immunoSEQ multiplex PCR; TCRdb stores just in-frame clones and leaves some out. The sample has about 750,000 clones, around 93% seen once. Notes on the study in general: What limited the represented genetic and exposure-history diversity was the small number of donors.

The chain links TRBV6-4 to TRBJ2-1; the match to TRBD1 covers 10 bases. Sequenced material: naive CD8+ T cells sorted from blood. The TCR sequence derives from a young man in good health. The CDR3 DNA reads as TGTGCCAGCAGGGACGGGGACAGGGGAGGTGAGCAGTTCTTC. Amino acid sequence: CASRDGDRGGEQFF.